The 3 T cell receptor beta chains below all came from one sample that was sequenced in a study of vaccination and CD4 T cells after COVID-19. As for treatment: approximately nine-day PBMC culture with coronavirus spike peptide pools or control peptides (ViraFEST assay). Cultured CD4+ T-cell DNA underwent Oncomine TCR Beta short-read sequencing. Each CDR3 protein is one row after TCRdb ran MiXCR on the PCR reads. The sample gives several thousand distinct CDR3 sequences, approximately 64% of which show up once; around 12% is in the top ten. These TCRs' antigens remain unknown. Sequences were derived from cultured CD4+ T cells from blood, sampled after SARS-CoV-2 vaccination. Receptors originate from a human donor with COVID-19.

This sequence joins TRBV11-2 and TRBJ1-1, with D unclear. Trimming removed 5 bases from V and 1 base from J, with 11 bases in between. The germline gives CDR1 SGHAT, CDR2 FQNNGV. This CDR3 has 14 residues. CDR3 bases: TGTGCCAGCAGCCCGGAGGCGGGGAACACTGAAGCTTTCTTT. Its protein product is CASSPEAGNTEAFF.

The CDR3 DNA reads TGTGCCAGCGTAGAAAGGGAGGATGGCTACACCTTC. It is translated as CASVEREDGYTF. The rearrangement links TRBV6-1 to TRBJ1-2; unclear D gene. The CDR3 length is 12 residues. Germline V gives CDR1 MNHNS, CDR2 SASEGT. V lost 8 bases, J lost 6 bases, and 13 bases lay in between.

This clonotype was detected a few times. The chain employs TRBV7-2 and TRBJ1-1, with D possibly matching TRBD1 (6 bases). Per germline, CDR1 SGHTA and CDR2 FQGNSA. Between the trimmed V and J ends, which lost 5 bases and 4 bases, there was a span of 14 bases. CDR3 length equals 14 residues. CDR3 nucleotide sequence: TGTGCCAGCAGCCCGGGGGCTTGGGGCACTGAAGCTTTCTTT. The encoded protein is CASSPGAWGTEAFF.